Given below is one T cell receptor (beta chain) in context. The data belong to a study of CD8 T cells in Susac syndrome. Germline-derived CDR1 and CDR2 are SQVTM and ANQGSEA. The CDR3 consists of 13 residues. V lost 4 bases and J 0 bases, leaving 10 bases between the germline ends. Random hexamers served to reverse transcribe roughly 0.5 to 1 ug RNA. The CDR3 of TCR beta was amplified by immunoSEQ multiplex PCR across 54 Vbeta and 13 Jbeta. TCRdb itself ran the immunoSEQ multiplex PCR reads through MiXCR, one entry per CDR3 protein. The data contain more than 250,000 distinct CDR3 sequences, just over 90% of them singletons.

The receptor comes from a human donor with multiple sclerosis. The sample consisted of CD4+ T cells from PBMCs. J is TRBJ2-7 and V is TRBV29-1; D perhaps matches TRBD1 (5 bases). CDR3 in amino acids: CSVVRGSSYEQYF. The CDR3 DNA reads TGCAGCGTTGTTAGGGGAAGCTCCTACGAGCAGTACTTC.